This record looks at one TCR beta chain sequence and its context. This clone's antigen is unknown. No base quality values were provided; no much bigger clone lies one nucleotide off. This entry belongs to a study of OX40 agonist ivuxolimab in advanced cancers. For the wider study: Ivuxolimab was an agonistic, fully human IgG2 monoclonal antibody directed against OX40 (CD134), a costimulatory receptor. Of the approximately 54 patients in dose escalation, about 20 had hepatocellular carcinoma, approximately 15 had melanoma, 9 had renal cell carcinoma and 9 had head and neck cancer. Intravenous ivuxolimab was administered to patients every 2 weeks at six dose levels: 0.01, 0.1, 0.3, 1.5, 3 and 10 mg/kg. In the dose-escalation cohort, 75% to 90% of patients were male, and the mean age was roughly 56 years with a range of about 23 to 79. The point of sequencing TCRbeta in the periphery was to test whether ivuxolimab changed TCR sequence diversity and drove clonal T-cell expansion. Partial responses occurred in three dose-escalation patients: two with cutaneous melanoma and one with hepatocellular carcinoma. The monotherapy dose-escalation portion (N ≈ 55 patients) of the phase I ivuxolimab trial is reported in the paper. Patients were allowed to have had prior anti-PD-1, anti-PD-L1 or anti-CTLA-4 therapy, and approximately 40% of the dose-escalation patients had been treated with checkpoint inhibitors. Beyond this particular receptor, the publication reports: At doses of 0.1 to 3.0 mg/kg, clonal expansion of both CD4+ and CD8+ T cells in blood was seen between baseline and week 6. The antigen specificity of the clonally expanded peripheral T cells was not determined. Low levels of normalized T-cell clonal expansion were also seen in some nonresponding patients. On average, CD8+ T cells showed more expanded clones than CD4+ T cells after ivuxolimab. Partial responders in the 0.1-3.0 mg/kg groups had among the lowest normalized peripheral clonal expansion, especially among CD8+ T cells.

To sequence the TCRbeta CDR3 region, genomic DNA was isolated from the sorted cells. The immunoSEQ Assay was used for sequencing of TCRbeta CDR3 regions. TCRdb carries this immuneACCESS record with in-frame sequences only. Its versions omit some clonotypes, under half of them owing to an unresolved V gene in the studies checked, with the rest unexplained. This sample gives about 55,000 clones in total; 88% of them show up just once. 6.9% of the sample is in the top ten clones. The trial excluded patients who had a history of autoimmune disease or were on systemic immunosuppression. In every dose cohort, peripheral blood was drawn for TCR sequencing at baseline, cycle 4 day 1, and cycle 7 day 1. The samples were taken from a phase I, first-in-human, multicenter, open-label dose-escalation trial of ivuxolimab. The trial enrolled adults with locally advanced or metastatic head and neck squamous cell, hepatocellular, melanoma or renal cell carcinoma. Before TCR sequencing, CD4+ and CD8+ T cells were separately sorted from peripheral blood.

The material was CD4+ or CD8+ T cells sorted from blood, obtained in a trial of the OX40 agonist ivuxolimab. The source is an adult with an advanced solid tumor such as melanoma, head and neck, liver or kidney cancer.

The CDR3 reads CASSASGRIGNEQFF. In nucleotide form, the sequence is TGCGCCAGCAGCGCTAGCGGGAGGATCGGCAATGAGCAGTTCTTC. The V and J segments used are TRBV5-1 and TRBJ2-1; 11 central nucleotides agree with TRBD2. CDR1 SGHRS and CDR2 YFSETQ are derived from the germline V gene. The CDR3 holds 15 amino acids from the cysteine to the phenylalanine. This entry keeps only the CDR3 DNA: 45 bases, framed from base 1. At the junction V is shortened by 4 bases and J by 6 bases; bases outside the gene matches: 6.